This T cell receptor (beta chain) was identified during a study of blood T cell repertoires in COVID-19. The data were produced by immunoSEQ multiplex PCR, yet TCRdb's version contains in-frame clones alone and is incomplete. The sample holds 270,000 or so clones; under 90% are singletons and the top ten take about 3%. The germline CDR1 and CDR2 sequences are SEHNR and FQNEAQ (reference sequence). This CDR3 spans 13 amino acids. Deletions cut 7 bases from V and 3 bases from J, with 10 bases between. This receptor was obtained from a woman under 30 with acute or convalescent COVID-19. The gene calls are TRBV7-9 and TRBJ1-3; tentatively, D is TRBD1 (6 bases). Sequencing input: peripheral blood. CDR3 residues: CASKGTNGNTIYF. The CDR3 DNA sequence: TGTGCCAGCAAGGGGACAAATGGAAACACCATATATTTT.